The 28 T cell receptor beta chains reported below all come from one sample, sequenced in a study of T cells in Graves' hyperthyroidism and ophthalmopathy. The TCR beta CDR3 regions underwent amplification using RNA transcripts as the source. A first-round RT-PCR of the TCR CDR3 used the HTBI primer set. MiXCR, run by TCRdb on the multiplex PCR reads, gives a single entry per CDR3 protein. This table holds roughly 710,000 distinct CDR3 sequences, approximately 36% found once. Sample: blood. Source of these receptors: a woman between 35 and 50 years old with Graves' hyperthyroidism.

At least ten counts were recorded for this clonotype. The chain couples TRBV9 to TRBJ2-5; no clear D. The CDR3 contains 15 residues. V was clipped by 0 bases and J by 4 bases, with 13 bases between them. The germline CDR1 and CDR2 sequences are SGDLS and YYNGEE. As DNA, the CDR3 is TGTGCCAGCAGCGTAGGAAATCTGAGGCTAGAGACCCAGTACTTC. Amino acid sequence: CASSVGNLRLETQYF.

This clonotype came up a few times. This chain links TRBV30 with TRBJ2-7, with D unclear. The V end lost 0 bases, the J end lost 3 bases, and 9 bases lay between the germline ends. CDR1 is GTSNPN, CDR2 SVGIG, per germline (reference sequence). The CDR3 has 13 amino acids. CDR3 in DNA: TGTGCCTGGAGTGTCTGGGAAAACTACGAGCAGTACTTC. Amino acids: CAWSVWENYEQYF.

This clonotype was found a few times. V and J are TRBV20-1 and TRBJ2-7; 10 bases line up with TRBD2. Per germline, CDR1 DFQATT and CDR2 SNEGSKA (reference sequence). The CDR3 runs 14 residues. The junction had 9 bases not matched to a gene; V was cut back by 0 bases and J by 10 bases. The CDR3 DNA reads as TGCAGTGCTAGAGAAGCAGCGGGAGGGCCCTTTCAGTACTTC. As protein: CSAREAAGGPFQYF.

This clonotype was counted at least ten times. This chain links TRBV24-1 with TRBJ1-1; 8 bases align to TRBD1. The length of the CDR3 is 13 residues. Germline V gene data show CDR1 as KGHDR and CDR2 as SFDVKD. The junction had 5 bases not matched to a gene; V was cut back by 8 bases and J by 4 bases. CDR3 sequence (DNA): TGTGCCACCATGGCACAGGGGGGCACTGAAGCTTTCTTT. Translation gives CATMAQGGTEAFF.

This chain joins TRBV11-3 and TRBJ2-7; 8 positions agree with TRBD1. CDR1 is SGHNT and CDR2 is YENEEA in the germline V gene. The CDR3 loop spans 15 amino acids. With 3 bases clipped from V and 2 bases from J, the junction kept 6 bases outside the gene matches. CDR3: CASSFGTGDTYEQYF. CDR3 sequence (DNA): TGTGCCAGCAGCTTTGGGACAGGAGACACCTACGAGCAGTACTTC.

This clonotype showed up many times. The chain has TRBV10-3 and TRBJ1-2; TRBD1 might be the D (5 bases). V lost 1 base and J 8 bases, leaving 14 bases between the germline ends. This CDR3 spans 14 amino acids. CDR1 and CDR2 (germline): ENHRY, SYGVKD. Written as DNA, the CDR3 is TGTGCCATCAGTGAGTGGGGACCTGTGCGCGGCTACACCTTC. Its protein is CAISEWGPVRGYTF.

V usage is TRBV4-3 and J usage is TRBJ2-7; TRBD1 agrees at 9 bases. The CDR3 loop spans 15 amino acids. CDR1 is LGHNA, CDR2 YSLEER, per germline. V dropped 2 bases and J dropped 5; count of bases not matched to a gene: 7. The CDR3 nucleotides are TGCGCCAGCAGCCAAACACAGGGGGCGATACACGAGCAGTACTTC. Protein sequence: CASSQTQGAIHEQYF.

About this clonotype itself: With a much larger clone just one base away, this may be a read error. This chain joins TRBV6-5 and TRBJ1-2; D is unresolved. CDR3 length: 13 residues. Germline V gene sequence: CDR1 MNHEY, CDR2 SVGAGI. CDR3 bases: TGTGCCATCAGTTACGACGGTAACTATGGCTACACCTTC. Translated, it gives CAISYDGNYGYTF.

In this sample, this clonotype turned up many times. V is TRBV7-2 and J is TRBJ1-1, with D hard to call. The germline gives CDR1 SGHTA, CDR2 FQGNSA. The CDR3 is 11 amino acids. Trimming took 3 bases from V and 5 from J, leaving 4 bases between them. The CDR3 DNA follows: TGTGCCAGCAGCTTCTTAACTGAAGCTTTCTTT. Translation: CASSFLTEAFF.

This clonotype was counted between two and nine times. In nucleotides, the CDR3 is TGTGCCAGCAGTCCGGGACACTTTTATGGCTACACCTTC. Translated, it gives CASSPGHFYGYTF. The chain employs TRBV28 and TRBJ1-2, with TRBD1 as a possible D gene (6 bases). V lost 5 bases and J 5 bases, leaving 12 bases between the germline ends. The CDR3 is 13 residues long. Germline V gives CDR1 MDHEN, CDR2 SYDVKM.

The chain joins TRBV7-9 to TRBJ1-1; 10 bases line up with TRBD1. The CDR3 has 12 amino acids. Germline CDR1 is SEHNR and CDR2 is FQNEAQ (reference sequence). Unmatched junction bases numbered 4, after V lost 5 bases and J lost 10 bases. As DNA, the CDR3 is TGTGCCAGCAGCCACCGGGACAGGGGAGCTTTCTTT. Translation gives CASSHRDRGAFF.

The chain has TRBV29-1 and TRBJ1-1, with 7 bases fitting TRBD1. After removal of 8 bases from V and 1 base from J, the junction contained 4 bases not matched to a gene. This CDR3 has 12 amino acids. Germline-derived CDR1 and CDR2 are SQVTM and ANQGSEA. CDR3 bases: TGCAGCATTGGACAGGAGAACACTGAAGCTTTCTTT. It yields the protein CSIGQENTEAFF.

This clonotype was counted many times. The chain uses TRBV7-2 and TRBJ2-7; 10 nucleotides agree with TRBD2. The CDR3 is 15 residues long. J lost 2 bases, V lost 5 bases, and 6 bases had no gene match. CDR1 and CDR2 (germline): SGHTA, FQGNSA. Written as DNA, the CDR3 is TGTGCCAGCAGCGTACCGGGACTAGCGACCTACGAGCAGTACTTC. Translating it yields CASSVPGLATYEQYF.

This clonotype was counted at least ten times. The chain joins TRBV7-8 to TRBJ1-2; 7 nucleotides agree with TRBD1. V lost 5 bases and J lost 2; bases outside the gene matches: 11. CDR3 size: 16 residues. Germline CDR1 and CDR2: SGHVS and FQNEAQ. CDR3: CASSRYRTGSNYGYTF. The CDR3 region has the DNA TGTGCCAGCAGCCGATACAGGACAGGTTCCAACTATGGCTACACCTTC.

This clonotype was seen repeatedly, ten times or more. The V and J genes are TRBV10-2 and TRBJ1-6, with D possibly matching TRBD1 (6 bases). There are 13 residues in the CDR3. Germline V gene data show CDR1 as WSHSY and CDR2 as SAAADI. The V end lost 9 bases, the J end lost 4 bases, and 10 bases lay between the germline ends. Here the CDR3 reads CASADRYNSPLHF. CDR3 DNA sequence: TGCGCCAGTGCGGACAGATATAATTCACCCCTCCACTTT.

This clonotype appeared a few times. The rearrangement links TRBV3-1 to TRBJ1-4; no firm D call. The V gene lost 1 base and the J gene lost 6 bases, with 3 bases spanning the gap. Germline loops: CDR1 LGHDT, CDR2 YNNKEL (reference sequence). The CDR3 totals 12 residues. The CDR3 reads CASSQADEKLFF. The CDR3 DNA reads as TGTGCCAGCAGCCAAGCGGATGAAAAACTGTTTTTT.

A note on this clonotype: This may be a read error: a much more frequent sequence differs by one nucleotide. The gene calls are TRBV7-8 and TRBJ2-2; D uncertain. V was cut by 5 bases and J by 4 bases, with 14 bases left in between. CDR1 is SGHVS and CDR2 is FQNEAQ in the germline V gene. The CDR3 extends over 15 amino acids. The CDR3 nucleotides read TGTGCCAGCAGCGACCTGAACCATCTCACCGGGGAGCTGTTTTTT. Amino acid sequence: CASSDLNHLTGELFF.

There are a few counts of this clonotype. The V gene is TRBV19, the J gene TRBJ1-1; no clear D gene. The V gene lost 5 bases and the J gene lost 11 bases, with 24 bases spanning the gap. This CDR3 is built from 15 residues. Germline values: CDR1 LNHDA, CDR2 SQIVND (reference sequence). CDR3 loop: CASSDNLRDAAGAFF. DNA of the CDR3: TGTGCCAGTAGTGATAACCTCCGGGATGCAGCGGGTGCTTTCTTT.

J is TRBJ1-5 and V is TRBV20-1; TRBD1 matches at 8 bases. The CDR3 spans 14 residues. The ends lost 6 bases at V and 0 bases at J; junction bases unmatched: 4. Germline loops: CDR1 DFQATT, CDR2 SNEGSKA (reference sequence). CDR3 protein: CSARTGNSNQPQHF. CDR3 sequence (DNA): TGCAGTGCGAGGACAGGGAATAGCAATCAGCCCCAGCATTTT.

V gene TRBV29-1 combines with J gene TRBJ2-7, with D tentatively TRBD1 or TRBD2 (5 bases each). The CDR3 is made up of 14 amino acids. Trimming took off 0 bases at V and 2 bases at J, with 11 bases between the two ends. Looked up from germline, CDR1 is SQVTM and CDR2 is ANQGSEA. In nucleotides, the CDR3 is TGCAGCGTTGAAGATCGGGACCAGACCTACGAGCAGTACTTC. It is translated as CSVEDRDQTYEQYF.

This clonotype was picked up many times. The chain links TRBV10-3 to TRBJ2-7; no clear D gene. Germline values: CDR1 ENHRY, CDR2 SYGVKD. The CDR3 runs 14 residues. V lost 4 bases and J 0 bases, leaving 10 bases between the germline ends. The CDR3 here is CAISALQVSYEQYF. CDR3 nucleotide sequence: TGTGCCATCAGTGCCTTGCAAGTCTCCTACGAGCAGTACTTC.

The table lists this clonotype with a few counts. The chain has TRBV7-2 and TRBJ2-7; 9 nucleotides align to TRBD2. The V gene's germline CDR1 is SGHTA and CDR2 FQGNSA. This CDR3 region has 17 residues. Unmatched junction bases numbered 15, after V lost 3 bases and J lost 6 bases. CDR3 bases: TGTGCCAGCAGCTTCGGGTCCTCGCGGGAGGGAACTCGCGAGCAGTACTTC. Encoded protein: CASSFGSSREGTREQYF.

There are many counts of this clonotype. The V and J genes are TRBV2 and TRBJ2-2; D unclear. The germline V and J ends were trimmed by 2 bases and 3 bases, with 4 bases remaining between them. Germline V lookup: CDR1 SNHLY, CDR2 FYNNEI. This CDR3 region has 13 residues. This chain's CDR3 is CASSERDTGELFF. In nucleotides, the CDR3 is TGTGCCAGCAGTGAACGAGACACCGGGGAGCTGTTTTTT. Filled out from reference TRBV2 and TRBJ2-2, the complete variable domain reads EPEVTQTPSHQVTQMGQEVILRCVPISNHLYFYWYRQILGQKVEFLVSFYNNEISEKSEIFDDQFSVERPDGSNFTLKIRSTKLEDSAMYFCASSERDTGELFFGEGSRLTVL.

For this clonotype: One end of the junction is discordant with germline, which a read error may explain. The chain uses TRBV5-1 and TRBJ1-5; 9 bases are shared with TRBD1. The CDR3 sequence is 14 residues long. Germline V gene lookup returns CDR1 SGHRS and CDR2 YFSETQ. The CDR3 sequence: CASSEQGAGTGELF. In DNA form, the CDR3 reads TGCGCCAGCAGCGAACAGGGGGCCGGCACCGGGGAGCTGTTT.

Only a few counts were recorded for this clonotype. The CDR3 bases are TGTGCCAGCAGTTACAGGACAGGGGCAAACACTGAAGCTTTCTTT. Its protein product is CASSYRTGANTEAFF. The chain joins TRBV12-3 or TRBV12-4 to TRBJ1-1; 9 bases are a match to TRBD1. J was trimmed by 2 bases and V by 4 bases; bases with no gene match: 5. The CDR3 runs 15 residues.

At least ten counts were recorded for this clonotype. The rearrangement uses TRBV10-2 and TRBJ1-5, with a possible D match to TRBD1 (6 bases). Deletions cut 4 bases from V and 3 bases from J, with 16 bases between. The CDR3 is made up of 16 amino acids. Germline loops: CDR1 WSHSY, CDR2 SAAADI. The CDR3 DNA is TGCGCCAGCAGTGTCTGGAGGGGGGGAGCCAATCAGCCCCAGCATTTT. Translated: CASSVWRGGANQPQHF.

The chain recombines TRBV5-1 with TRBJ1-2; D is undetermined. Per the germline V gene, CDR1 is SGHRS and CDR2 is YFSETQ. The CDR3 is 12 residues long. Trimming took off 5 bases at V and 3 bases at J, with 8 bases between the two ends. CDR3: CASRDTDYGYTF. In DNA form, the CDR3 reads TGCGCCAGCAGAGACACCGACTATGGCTACACCTTC.

About this clonotype itself: One end of the junction is discordant with germline, which a read error may explain. This sequence joins TRBV10-3 and TRBJ2-6; 9 bases match TRBD1. Germline lookup yields CDR1 ENHRY and CDR2 SYGVKD. The CDR3 covers 18 residues. The CDR3 DNA is TGTGCCACCACGAGCCGACCAAATACAGGGGGCAACAGAAACACTGAAGCTTTC. This encodes CATTSRPNTGGNRNTEAF.